This T cell receptor (beta chain) was identified in a study of blood T cell repertoires in COVID-19. Produced via immunoSEQ multiplex PCR; TCRdb's table is partial and in-frame only. Among a few hundred thousand clones listed, roughly 85% were seen once. V was pared by 2 bases and J by 4 bases, with 13 bases between. This CDR3 spans 15 amino acids. Germline assignment: CDR1 SGHDT and CDR2 YYEEEE. The sample was peripheral blood. The receptor was isolated from a woman aged 18-29 years with acute or convalescent COVID-19. The V and J genes are TRBV5-6 and TRBJ1-5; D is unresolved. The CDR3: CASSLRTGGNQPQHF. CDR3 DNA sequence: TGTGCCAGCAGCTTAAGGACGGGAGGTAATCAGCCCCAGCATTTT.